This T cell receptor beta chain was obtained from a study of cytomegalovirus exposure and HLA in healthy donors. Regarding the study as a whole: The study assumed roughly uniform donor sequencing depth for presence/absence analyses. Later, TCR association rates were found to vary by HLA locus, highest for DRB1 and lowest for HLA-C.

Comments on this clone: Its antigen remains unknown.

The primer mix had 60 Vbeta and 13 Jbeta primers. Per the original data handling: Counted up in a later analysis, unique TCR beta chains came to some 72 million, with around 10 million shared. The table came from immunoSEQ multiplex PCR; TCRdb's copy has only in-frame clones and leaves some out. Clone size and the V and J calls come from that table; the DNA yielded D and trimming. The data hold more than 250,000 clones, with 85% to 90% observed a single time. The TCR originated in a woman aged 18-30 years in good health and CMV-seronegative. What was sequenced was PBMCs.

The CDR3 is CASSVGGSNSYNEQFF. CDR3 DNA sequence: TGTGCCAGCAGCGTAGGAGGCTCCAACTCCTACAATGAGCAGTTCTTC. V is TRBV9 and J is TRBJ2-1, with D unresolved. The CDR3 has 16 amino acids. Germline lookup yields CDR1 SGDLS and CDR2 YYNGEE. Deletions cut 0 bases from V and 0 bases from J, with 10 bases between.